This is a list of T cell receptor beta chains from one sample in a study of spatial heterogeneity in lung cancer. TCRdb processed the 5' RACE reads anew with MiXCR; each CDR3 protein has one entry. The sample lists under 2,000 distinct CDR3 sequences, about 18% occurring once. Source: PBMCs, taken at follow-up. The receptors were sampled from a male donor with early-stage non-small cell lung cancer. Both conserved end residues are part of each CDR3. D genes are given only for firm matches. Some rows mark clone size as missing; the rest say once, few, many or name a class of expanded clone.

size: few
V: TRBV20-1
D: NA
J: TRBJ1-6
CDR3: CSSTRDGRNSPLHF
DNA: TGCAGTTCAACCCGGGACGGTAGGAATTCACCCCTCCACTTT

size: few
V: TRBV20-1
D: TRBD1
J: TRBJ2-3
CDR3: CSARRGPYDTQYF
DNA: TGCAGTGCTAGAAGGGGGCCGTACGATACGCAGTATTTT

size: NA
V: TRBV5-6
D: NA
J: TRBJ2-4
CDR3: CASSLGSQNIQYF
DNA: TGTGCCAGCAGCTTGGGAAGTCAGAACATTCAGTACTTC

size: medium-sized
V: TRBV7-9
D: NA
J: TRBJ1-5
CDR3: CASGDGGNQPQHF
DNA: TGTGCCAGCGGTGACGGAGGCAATCAGCCCCAGCATTTT

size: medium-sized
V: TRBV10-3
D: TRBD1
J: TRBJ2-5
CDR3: CAISHPGTGGGETQYF
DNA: TGTGCCATCAGTCATCCAGGGACAGGGGGCGGTGAGACCCAGTACTTC

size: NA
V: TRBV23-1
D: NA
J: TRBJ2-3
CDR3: CASSLRQVCTDTQYF
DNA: TGCGCCAGCAGTCTGAGGCAGGTTTGCACAGATACGCAGTATTTT

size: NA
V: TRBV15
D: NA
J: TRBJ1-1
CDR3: CATSRQGVNTEAFF
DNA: TGTGCCACCAGCAGACAGGGTGTGAACACTGAAGCTTTCTTT

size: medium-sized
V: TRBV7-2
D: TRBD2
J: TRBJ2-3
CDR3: CATTERGAYTDTQYF
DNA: TGTGCCACCACCGAGCGGGGGGCCTACACAGATACGCAGTATTTT

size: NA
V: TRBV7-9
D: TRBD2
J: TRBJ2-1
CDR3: CASSPLAGGSSYNEQFF
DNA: TGTGCCAGCAGCCCCCTCGCGGGGGGAAGCTCCTACAATGAGCAGTTCTTC

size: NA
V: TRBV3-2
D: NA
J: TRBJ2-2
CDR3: CASSQVKGTAGELFF
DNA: TGTGCCAGCAGCCAAGTAAAGGGCACTGCCGGGGAGCTGTTTTTT

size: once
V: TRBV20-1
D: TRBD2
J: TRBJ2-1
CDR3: CSGQGLAGGNEQFF
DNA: TGCAGTGGACAAGGACTAGCGGGAGGCAATGAGCAGTTCTTC

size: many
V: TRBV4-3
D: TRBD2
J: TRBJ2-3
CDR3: CASSQDLGLAGYTDTQYF
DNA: TGCGCCAGCAGCCAAGATCTAGGGCTAGCGGGATACACAGATACGCAGTATTTT

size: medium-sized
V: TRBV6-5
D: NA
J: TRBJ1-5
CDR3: CASSRSVGQPQHF
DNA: TGTGCCAGCAGCCGAAGCGTAGGGCAGCCCCAGCATTTT